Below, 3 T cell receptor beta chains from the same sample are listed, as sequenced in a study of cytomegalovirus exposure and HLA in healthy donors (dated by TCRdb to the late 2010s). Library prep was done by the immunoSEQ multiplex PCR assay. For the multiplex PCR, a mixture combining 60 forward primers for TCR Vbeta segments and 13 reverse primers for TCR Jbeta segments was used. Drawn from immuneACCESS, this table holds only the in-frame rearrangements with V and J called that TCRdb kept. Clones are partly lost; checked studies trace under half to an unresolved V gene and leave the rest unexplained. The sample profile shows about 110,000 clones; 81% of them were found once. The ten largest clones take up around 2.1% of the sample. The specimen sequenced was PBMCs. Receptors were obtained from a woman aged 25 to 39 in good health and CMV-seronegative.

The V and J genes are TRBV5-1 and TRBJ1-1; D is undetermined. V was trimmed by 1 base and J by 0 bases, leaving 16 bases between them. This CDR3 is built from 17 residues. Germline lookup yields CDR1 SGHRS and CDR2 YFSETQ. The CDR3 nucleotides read TGCGCCAGCAGCTTGAATGGAGGGTGGGATATGAACACTGAAGCTTTCTTT. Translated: CASSLNGGWDMNTEAFF.

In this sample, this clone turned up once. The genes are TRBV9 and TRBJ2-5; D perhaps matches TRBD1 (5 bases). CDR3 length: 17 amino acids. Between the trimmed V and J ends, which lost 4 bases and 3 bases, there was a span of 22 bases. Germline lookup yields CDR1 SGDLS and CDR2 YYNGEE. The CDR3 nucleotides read TGTGCCAGCAGCCCCACCACCGGAGACAGACATAAAGAGACCCAGTACTTC. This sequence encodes CASSPTTGDRHKETQYF.

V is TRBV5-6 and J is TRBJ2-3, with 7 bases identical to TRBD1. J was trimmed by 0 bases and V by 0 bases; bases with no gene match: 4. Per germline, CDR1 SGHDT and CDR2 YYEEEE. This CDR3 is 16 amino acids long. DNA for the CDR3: TGTGCCAGCAGCTTGGCGACAGGGCGCAGCACAGATACGCAGTATTTT. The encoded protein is CASSLATGRSTDTQYF.